The 2 T cell receptor beta chains below were found in one sample sequenced in a study of blood T cell repertoires in COVID-19. The protocol was immunoSEQ multiplex PCR, while the TCRdb copy is restricted to in-frame clones and leaves out a portion. The data contain tens of thousands of clones, 75% to 80% of them seen just once; the ten biggest clones take up roughly a fifth. Sequenced: peripheral blood. Receptor source: a human donor with active or convalescent COVID-19. The donor label of this sample is uncertain.

The rearrangement joins TRBV6-2 or TRBV6-3 to TRBJ1-2; D may be TRBD1 (5 bases). The CDR3 runs 14 residues. Germline V lookup: CDR1 MNHEY, CDR2 SVGEGT. With 2 bases removed from V and 7 bases from J, the gap between germline ends came to 14 bases. In DNA, the CDR3 is TGTGCCAGCAGTTACGGGCAGGGAAGGGCTGGCTACACCTTC. The encoded protein is CASSYGQGRAGYTF.

The CDR3 nucleotides read TGTGCCAGCAGTGAGCGACAGGGGCTCTCCTACGAGCAGTACTTC. Its translation is CASSERQGLSYEQYF. The genes are TRBV2 and TRBJ2-7; TRBD1 aligns across 8 bases. The length of the CDR3 is 15 residues. J was trimmed by 0 bases and V by 3 bases; bases with no gene match: 4. The germline CDR1 and CDR2 sequences are SNHLY and FYNNEI. Filled out from reference TRBV2 and TRBJ2-7, the complete variable domain reads EPEVTQTPSHQVTQMGQEVILRCVPISNHLYFYWYRQILGQKVEFLVSFYNNEISEKSEIFDDQFSVERPDGSNFTLKIRSTKLEDSAMYFCASSERQGLSYEQYFGPGTRLTVT.